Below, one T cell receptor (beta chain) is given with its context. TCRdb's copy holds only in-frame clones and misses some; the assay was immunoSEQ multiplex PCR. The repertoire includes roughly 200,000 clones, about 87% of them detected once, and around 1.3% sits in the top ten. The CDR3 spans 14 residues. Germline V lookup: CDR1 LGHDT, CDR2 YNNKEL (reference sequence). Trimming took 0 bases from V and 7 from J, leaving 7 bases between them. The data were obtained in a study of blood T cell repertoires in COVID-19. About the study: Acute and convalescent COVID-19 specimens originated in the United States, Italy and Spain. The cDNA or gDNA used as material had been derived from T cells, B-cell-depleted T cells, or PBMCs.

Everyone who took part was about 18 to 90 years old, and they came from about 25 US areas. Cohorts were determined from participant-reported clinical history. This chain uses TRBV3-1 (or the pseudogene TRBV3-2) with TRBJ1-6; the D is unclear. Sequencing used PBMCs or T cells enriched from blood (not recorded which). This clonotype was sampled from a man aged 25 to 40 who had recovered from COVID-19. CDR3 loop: CASSQDGGNSPLHF. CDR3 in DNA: TGTGCCAGCAGCCAAGATGGAGGGAATTCACCCCTCCACTTT.